A selection of T cell receptor beta chains follows, all from one sample in a study of monozygotic twins with cystic fibrosis. The method was immunoSEQ multiplex PCR; TCRdb's version includes in-frame clones alone and lacks a portion of them. Of about 36,000 clones in the sample, around nine tenths were seen once. The specimen sequenced was blood. These receptors were collected from a boy younger than 10 with cystic fibrosis. CDR3s include the opening cysteine and the closing phenylalanine or tryptophan. A D gene is named only where the DNA matches it firmly. Clone size, where shown, is once, few, many, or a class for clones that have expanded.

TRBV23-1	.	TRBJ1-3	TRBD1	17	CASSLICGGDRWMLGHF	TGCGCCAGCAGTCTTATTTGTGGGGGGGACAGGTGGATGTTGGGGCATTTT
TRBV6-5	.	TRBJ1-3	.	13	CASSRQSGNTIYF	TGTGCCAGCAGCCGACAGAGTGGAAACACCATATATTTT
TRBV5-1	.	TRBJ1-2	.	16	CASSLGAGNSNYGYTF	TGCGCCAGCAGCTTGGGGGCAGGCAATTCCAACTATGGCTACACCTTC
TRBV6-6	.	TRBJ2-1	TRBD2	16	CASSYSLAGSYNEQFF	TGTGCCAGCAGTTACTCACTAGCGGGGTCCTACAATGAGCAGTTCTTC
TRBV6-1	.	TRBJ1-1	TRBD1	14	CASNLDRGNTEAFF	TGTGCCAGCAACCTTGACAGGGGGAACACTGAAGCTTTCTTT
TRBV19	.	TRBJ1-2	.	14	CASSPGTANYGYTF	TGTGCCAGTAGCCCGGGCACAGCTAACTATGGCTACACCTTC
TRBV5-1	once	TRBJ1-1	.	19	CASRMAVRDNLWAFAEAFF	TGCGCCAGCCGAATGGCCGTCCGGGACAACCTTTGGGCTTTCGCTGAAGCTTTCTTT
TRBV19	.	TRBJ2-1	TRBD1	13	CASTGTGANEQFF	TGTGCCAGTACCGGGACAGGGGCCAATGAGCAGTTCTTC
TRBV10-3	few	TRBJ1-4	.	15	CAISESGGANEKLFF	TGTGCCATCAGTGAGTCTGGGGGAGCTAATGAAAAACTGTTTTTT
TRBV5-1	.	TRBJ2-7	TRBD1	16	CASSSSGTGVFYEQYF	TGCGCCAGCAGCTCCTCCGGGACAGGGGTTTTCTACGAGCAGTACTTC
TRBV4-2	once	TRBJ1-5	.	16	CASSQDWMSPNQPQHF	TGTGCCAGCAGCCAAGATTGGATGTCCCCCAATCAGCCCCAGCATTTT
TRBV13	.	TRBJ2-1	.	14	CASSVDRTYNEQFF	TGTGCCAGCAGCGTCGACAGAACCTACAATGAGCAGTTCTTC
TRBV9	.	TRBJ2-2	TRBD1	15	CASSGRTGWTGELFF	TGTGCCAGCAGCGGGCGGACAGGGTGGACCGGGGAGCTGTTTTTT
TRBV5-1	.	TRBJ2-7	TRBD2	15	CASSFLAGGPSEQYF	TGCGCCAGCAGCTTCTTGGCGGGGGGGCCTAGCGAGCAGTACTTC
TRBV19	.	TRBJ1-6	.	16	CASSRGINSYNSPLHF	TGTGCCAGTAGTAGAGGGATTAACTCCTATAATTCACCCCTCCACTTT
TRBV12-5	.	TRBJ1-2	TRBD1	15	CASGLTGQANYGYTF	TGTGCTAGTGGTCTAACCGGACAGGCTAACTATGGCTACACCTTC
TRBV18	.	TRBJ1-2	.	14	CASSPGGDGYGYTF	TGTGCCAGCTCACCCGGTGGGGATGGATATGGCTACACCTTC
TRBV6-4	.	TRBJ1-1	TRBD1	14	CASSKTGENTEAFF	TGTGCCAGCAGTAAGACAGGGGAAAACACTGAAGCTTTCTTT
TRBV7-9	.	TRBJ1-2	TRBD1	15	CASSLYRTGEGGYTF	TGTGCCAGCAGCTTGTATCGTACAGGGGAGGGTGGCTACACCTTC
TRBV9	.	TRBJ1-3	TRBD1	14	CASSGTGSGNTIYF	TGTGCCAGCAGCGGGACAGGCTCTGGAAACACCATATATTTT
TRBV4-2	once	TRBJ1-1	TRBD1	15	CASSPAGTGNTEAFF	TGTGCCAGCAGCCCGGCCGGGACAGGCAACACTGAAGCTTTCTTT
TRBV7-9	.	TRBJ2-1	.	13	CASSFSSNNEQFF	TGTGCCAGCAGCTTTTCTAGCAACAATGAGCAGTTCTTC
TRBV6-6	.	TRBJ2-5	TRBD2	13	CASSLAGAGTQYF	TGTGCCAGCAGTCTAGCGGGGGCAGGGACCCAGTACTTC
TRBV21-1	.	TRBJ2-1	.	14	CASKGDSSYNEQFF	TGTGCCAGCAAGGGGGACAGCTCCTACAATGAGCAGTTCTTC
TRBV27	.	TRBJ1-1	TRBD1	16	CASSLLWTGRNTEAFF	TGTGCCAGCAGTTTACTCTGGACAGGGAGGAACACTGAAGCTTTCTTT
TRBV2	.	TRBJ2-7	.	10	CASSEGRQYF	TGTGCCAGCAGTGAAGGTCGGCAGTACTTC
TRBV7-8	.	TRBJ1-1	.	16	CASSPSRVSRNTEAFF	TGTGCCAGCAGCCCTTCCAGGGTCAGCCGGAACACTGAAGCTTTCTTT
TRBV5-6	.	TRBJ1-1	.	14	CASSTGGGSTEAFF	TGTGCCAGCAGCACGGGGGGTGGGAGCACTGAAGCTTTCTTT
TRBV5-1	.	TRBJ1-1	TRBD1	15	CASSLEGGPNTEAFF	TGCGCCAGCAGCTTGGAAGGGGGCCCGAACACTGAAGCTTTCTTT
TRBV20-1	.	TRBJ1-2	.	11	CSASRNYGYTF	TGCAGTGCTAGCAGGAACTATGGCTACACCTTC
TRBV5-6	.	TRBJ1-2	.	15	CASSLRWGPRYGYTF	TGTGCCAGCAGCTTGAGGTGGGGCCCAAGATATGGCTACACCTTC
TRBV5-1	.	TRBJ2-1	.	16	CASSWLLTTQYNEQFF	TGCGCCAGCAGCTGGCTTTTGACTACCCAATACAATGAGCAGTTCTTC
TRBV13	.	TRBJ1-1	.	9	CASNAEAFF	TGTGCCAGCAACGCGGAAGCTTTCTTT
TRBV27	once	TRBJ2-1	TRBD1	17	CASSLWMDRAGVNEQFF	TGTGCCAGCAGTTTATGGATGGACAGGGCTGGGGTCAATGAGCAGTTCTTC
TRBV29-1	.	TRBJ2-3	.	15	CSVDVSGASTDTQYF	TGCAGCGTTGACGTGTCCGGGGCTAGCACAGATACGCAGTATTTT
TRBV5-1	.	TRBJ2-1	TRBD1	14	CASSYGQGIGEQFF	TGCGCCAGCAGCTACGGACAGGGGATCGGTGAGCAGTTCTTC
TRBV21-1	.	TRBJ2-7	.	12	CASSNWGYEQYF	TGTGCCAGCAGCAACTGGGGGTACGAGCAGTACTTC
TRBV9	.	TRBJ1-6	.	17	CASSVDPGALPGSPLHF	TGTGCCAGCAGCGTAGATCCGGGGGCCCTACCCGGTTCACCCCTCCACTTT
TRBV10-3	.	TRBJ2-3	.	16	CAISESVGANTDTQYF	TGTGCCATCAGTGAGTCGGTCGGGGCAAACACAGATACGCAGTATTTT
TRBV10-3	.	TRBJ2-3	TRBD2	16	CAISTYGLAGTDTQYF	TGTGCCATCAGCACTTATGGACTAGCGGGGACAGATACGCAGTATTTT
TRBV27	.	TRBJ1-3	.	14	CASSLYGVGNTIYF	TGTGCCAGCAGTTTGTACGGGGTAGGAAACACCATATATTTT
TRBV18	.	TRBJ2-6	TRBD2	19	CASSPNRSGGASGANVLTF	TGTGCCAGCTCACCAAATCGTAGCGGGGGGGCCTCTGGGGCCAACGTCCTGACTTTC
TRBV19	.	TRBJ1-3	.	14	CASTRDISGNTIYF	TGTGCCAGTACCCGGGACATCTCTGGAAACACCATATATTTT
TRBV18	.	TRBJ1-1	.	14	CASSRGTENTEAFF	TGTGCCAGCTCACGCGGGACGGAGAACACTGAAGCTTTCTTT
TRBV10-2	once	TRBJ1-1	.	14	CASSESGQNTEAFF	TGCGCCAGCAGTGAGTCAGGTCAGAACACTGAAGCTTTCTTT
TRBV6-5	.	TRBJ1-1	.	14	CASSYGQLNTEAFF	TGTGCCAGCAGTTACGGACAGCTGAACACTGAAGCTTTCTTT
TRBV5-4	.	TRBJ2-3	.	14	CASSSGGRTDTQYF	TGTGCCAGCAGCTCCGGGGGGCGTACAGATACGCAGTATTTT
TRBV27	once	TRBJ2-7	.	14	CASSAPGRSYEQYF	TGTGCCAGCAGTGCTCCGGGAAGATCCTACGAGCAGTACTTC
TRBV19	.	TRBJ1-2	.	16	CASSIDGQIANYGYTF	TGTGCCAGTAGTATTGACGGACAGATAGCTAACTATGGCTACACCTTC
TRBV27	.	TRBJ1-4	.	13	CASRTGFEEKLFF	TGTGCCAGCAGAACAGGGTTTGAGGAAAAACTGTTTTTT
TRBV11-3	once	TRBJ2-3	TRBD2	17	CASSPPGAGGTTDTQYF	TGTGCCAGCAGCCCCCCTGGGGCGGGGGGAACCACAGATACGCAGTATTTT
TRBV18	.	TRBJ2-2	.	13	CASQGDISGELFF	TGTGCCAGCCAAGGGGACATCTCTGGGGAGCTGTTTTTT
TRBV5-6	.	TRBJ1-2	.	14	CASSLVLGNYGYTF	TGTGCCAGCAGCTTGGTTTTAGGAAACTATGGCTACACCTTC
TRBV5-6	once	TRBJ1-6	TRBD1	14	CASSLTGQGSPLHF	TGTGCCAGCAGCTTGACGGGACAGGGATCACCCCTCCACTTT
TRBV9	.	TRBJ1-1	TRBD1	13	CASSQTTGTEAFF	TGTGCCAGCAGCCAAACGACAGGGACTGAAGCTTTCTTT
TRBV9	.	TRBJ2-1	.	15	CASTPTADPLNEQFF	TGTGCCAGCACCCCCACAGCCGATCCTCTCAATGAGCAGTTCTTC
TRBV6-1	.	TRBJ2-7	TRBD1	17	CASSGAGQGPSSYEQYF	TGTGCCAGCAGTGGAGCGGGACAGGGGCCCAGCTCCTACGAGCAGTACTTC
TRBV5-1	once	TRBJ1-4	.	15	CASSAGDTTNEKLFF	TGCGCCAGCAGCGCTGGAGATACAACTAATGAAAAACTGTTTTTT